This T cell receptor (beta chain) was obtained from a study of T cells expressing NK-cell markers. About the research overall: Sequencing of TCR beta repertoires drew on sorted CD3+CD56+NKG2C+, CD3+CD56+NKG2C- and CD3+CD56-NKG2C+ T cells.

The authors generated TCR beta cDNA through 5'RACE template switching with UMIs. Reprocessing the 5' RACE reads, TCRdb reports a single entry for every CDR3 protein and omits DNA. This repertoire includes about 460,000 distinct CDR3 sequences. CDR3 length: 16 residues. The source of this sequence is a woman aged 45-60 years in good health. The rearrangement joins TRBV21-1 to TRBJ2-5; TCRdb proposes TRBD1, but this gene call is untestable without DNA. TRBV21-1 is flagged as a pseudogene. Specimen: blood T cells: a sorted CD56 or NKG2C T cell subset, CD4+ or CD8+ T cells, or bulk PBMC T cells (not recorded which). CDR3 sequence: CASSNPSGTDKETQYF.